This T cell receptor beta chain emerged from a study of T cell repertoires in cytomegalovirus infection. Per germline, CDR1 DFQATT and CDR2 SNEGSKA (reference sequence). The CDR3 is 14 amino acids. The V gene lost 0 bases and the J gene lost 0 bases, with 6 bases spanning the gap. TCRdb re-called the reads through MiXCR, storing one row per CDR3 protein. The sample consists of approximately 290,000 distinct CDR3 sequences, roughly 25% of them appearing once. Input material: PBMCs. This clonotype was sampled from a human donor in good health (CMV status not recorded). Some clones in this sample may be carry-over from other donors' samples. The chain combines TRBV20-1 with TRBJ2-1, with unresolved D. CDR3: CSARDFFSYNEQFF. The CDR3 bases are TGCAGTGCTAGAGACTTTTTCTCCTACAATGAGCAGTTCTTC.